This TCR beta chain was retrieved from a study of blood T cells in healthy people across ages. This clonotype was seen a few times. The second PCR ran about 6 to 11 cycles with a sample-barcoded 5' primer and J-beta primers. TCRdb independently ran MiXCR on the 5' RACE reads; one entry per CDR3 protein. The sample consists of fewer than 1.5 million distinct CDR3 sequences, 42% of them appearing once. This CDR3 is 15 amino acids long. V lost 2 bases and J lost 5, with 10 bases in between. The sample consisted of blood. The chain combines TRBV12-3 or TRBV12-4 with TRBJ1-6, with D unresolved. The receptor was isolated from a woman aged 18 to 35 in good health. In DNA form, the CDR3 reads TGTGCCAGCAGTTTATCAGCGCTTGATAATTCACCCCTCCACTTT. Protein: CASSLSALDNSPLHF.